This TCR beta chain was retrieved from a study of T-cell memory formation after mild COVID-19. Findings and limits, study-wide: CD4+ contracting clones were mainly CM and EM; CD8+ ones, EMRA. The finding that pre-infection memory included some responding clones suggested that cross-reactive memory joined.

Trimming left V 3 bases short and J 4 bases short, with 16 bases between. The CDR3 is 15 residues long. TCRdb reprocessed the 5' RACE reads via MiXCR and lists one record per CDR3 protein. The repertoire holds fewer than 500,000 distinct CDR3 sequences, about 23% seen once, with about 12% in the top ten. About this clonotype: Its target is not known.

The TCR comes from an adult woman who had mild COVID-19 (a few samples of this study predate the infection). Cell type and time point are not known. The rearrangement joins TRBV12-3 or TRBV12-4 to TRBJ2-7; D gene uncertain. Sequenced sample: PBMCs or a T cell subset sorted from them (not recorded which). The CDR3 nucleotides are TGTGCCAGCAGTTTCCAAGCACTACCAGGATACGAGCAGTACTTC. Its protein is CASSFQALPGYEQYF.